A selection of T cell receptor beta chains follows, all from one sample in a study of neurological immune-mediated disorders. TCRdb independently ran MiXCR on the 5' RACE reads; one entry per CDR3 protein. Among fewer than 25,000 distinct CDR3 sequences, 8.5% to 12% were seen once, and the ten largest hold less than 25%. What was sequenced was PBMCs. These receptor sequences come from a woman aged 55-69 years with HTLV-1-associated myelopathy (HAM/TSP). Both conserved end residues are trimmed from each CDR3. Each record gives: D gene, V gene, J gene, CDR3 protein. D genes are given only for firm matches.

d_gene: TRBD2; v_gene: TRBV20-1; j_gene: TRBJ2-1; CDR3aa: SALVLAGGHNEQF
d_gene: NA; v_gene: TRBV7-8; j_gene: TRBJ2-1; CDR3aa: ASSLNPGSFELNEQF
d_gene: TRBD1; v_gene: TRBV20-1; j_gene: TRBJ2-7; CDR3aa: SAGQGGIYEQY
d_gene: TRBD2; v_gene: TRBV5-1; j_gene: TRBJ2-1; CDR3aa: ASSLATGGAYEQF
d_gene: NA; v_gene: TRBV5-1; j_gene: TRBJ2-1; CDR3aa: ASSLGLSSYNEQF
d_gene: NA; v_gene: TRBV11-2; j_gene: TRBJ1-4; CDR3aa: ASSLGHRLKEKLF
d_gene: NA; v_gene: TRBV29-1; j_gene: TRBJ1-1; CDR3aa: SVTITFTEAF
d_gene: TRBD1; v_gene: TRBV5-4; j_gene: TRBJ2-1; CDR3aa: ASSAGQGAYVSQF
d_gene: NA; v_gene: TRBV1; j_gene: TRBJ2-6; CDR3aa: TSSQSQGSRSGANVLT
d_gene: NA; v_gene: TRBV20-1; j_gene: TRBJ1-4; CDR3aa: SARASSGDGEKLF
d_gene: NA; v_gene: TRBV7-8; j_gene: TRBJ2-1; CDR3aa: ASSVSGFSSYNEQF
d_gene: NA; v_gene: TRBV2; j_gene: TRBJ1-1; CDR3aa: ASSEFWGAAEAF
d_gene: TRBD1; v_gene: TRBV10-3; j_gene: TRBJ1-2; CDR3aa: AISKMLGEWTGAGYT
d_gene: NA; v_gene: TRBV5-1; j_gene: TRBJ2-2; CDR3aa: ASSLNSYTGELF
d_gene: NA; v_gene: TRBV7-9; j_gene: TRBJ1-4; CDR3aa: ASSLGLQQDGEKLF
d_gene: NA; v_gene: TRBV2; j_gene: TRBJ1-2; CDR3aa: ASSEGGPAGGYGYT
d_gene: TRBD2; v_gene: TRBV20-1; j_gene: TRBJ2-7; CDR3aa: SAGLGGARYEQY
d_gene: TRBD1; v_gene: TRBV5-1; j_gene: TRBJ1-2; CDR3aa: ASSPGQDLGGYT
d_gene: NA; v_gene: TRBV6-6; j_gene: TRBJ1-6; CDR3aa: ASSLHQGSRSPLH
d_gene: NA; v_gene: TRBV29-1; j_gene: TRBJ1-4; CDR3aa: SVEWGNEEKLF
d_gene: NA; v_gene: TRBV5-1; j_gene: TRBJ2-7; CDR3aa: ASSLVAGAGEQY
d_gene: NA; v_gene: TRBV13; j_gene: TRBJ2-3; CDR3aa: ASSLREYSQY
d_gene: TRBD1; v_gene: TRBV9; j_gene: TRBJ1-1; CDR3aa: ASSTGGWTEAF
d_gene: NA; v_gene: TRBV30; j_gene: TRBJ1-2; CDR3aa: AWSSGVGYT
d_gene: TRBD1; v_gene: TRBV5-1; j_gene: TRBJ1-2; CDR3aa: ASSLDGTGIYGYT
d_gene: TRBD1; v_gene: TRBV19; j_gene: TRBJ1-5; CDR3aa: ASSQGPDREVSQPQH
d_gene: NA; v_gene: TRBV5-5; j_gene: TRBJ2-4; CDR3aa: ASSHDLGGIAKNIQY
d_gene: NA; v_gene: TRBV12-3/TRBV12-4; j_gene: TRBJ1-1; CDR3aa: ASRPDGRGTEAF
d_gene: TRBD1; v_gene: TRBV11-2; j_gene: TRBJ2-5; CDR3aa: ASSTNTGEETQY
d_gene: NA; v_gene: TRBV11-2; j_gene: TRBJ1-2; CDR3aa: ASSSSPRTVDYGYT
d_gene: NA; v_gene: TRBV4-1; j_gene: TRBJ1-1; CDR3aa: ASSQDRGVMNTEAF
d_gene: NA; v_gene: TRBV5-1; j_gene: TRBJ1-2; CDR3aa: ASSLALGIYGYT
d_gene: NA; v_gene: TRBV27; j_gene: TRBJ1-2; CDR3aa: ASSLVRGDYGYT
d_gene: NA; v_gene: TRBV5-1; j_gene: TRBJ2-7; CDR3aa: ASSLPGADPYEQY
d_gene: NA; v_gene: TRBV15; j_gene: TRBJ1-1; CDR3aa: ATSSELVTEAF
d_gene: TRBD2; v_gene: TRBV5-1; j_gene: TRBJ2-1; CDR3aa: ASSLSGGTYNEQF
d_gene: NA; v_gene: TRBV5-1; j_gene: TRBJ1-1; CDR3aa: ASSPDLGTGGTEAF
d_gene: TRBD1; v_gene: TRBV5-1; j_gene: TRBJ1-2; CDR3aa: ANSSTGDNYGYN
d_gene: NA; v_gene: TRBV20-1; j_gene: TRBJ1-5; CDR3aa: SARDTRFNQPQH
d_gene: NA; v_gene: TRBV29-1; j_gene: TRBJ1-1; CDR3aa: SVEALDKPNTEAF
d_gene: NA; v_gene: TRBV5-1; j_gene: TRBJ1-5; CDR3aa: ASSEKGSYPNQPQH
d_gene: TRBD1; v_gene: TRBV6-5; j_gene: TRBJ1-2; CDR3aa: ASSYTGDGYT
d_gene: NA; v_gene: TRBV5-1; j_gene: TRBJ2-6; CDR3aa: ASSLWSGANVLT
d_gene: NA; v_gene: TRBV5-1; j_gene: TRBJ2-4; CDR3aa: ASSLATSQNIQY
d_gene: NA; v_gene: TRBV3-1; j_gene: TRBJ1-3; CDR3aa: ASSQDSWSINTIY
d_gene: NA; v_gene: TRBV9; j_gene: TRBJ2-2; CDR3aa: ASSPLGLGTGELF
d_gene: NA; v_gene: TRBV3-1; j_gene: TRBJ2-5; CDR3aa: ASSQDRRQETQY
d_gene: TRBD2; v_gene: TRBV29-1; j_gene: TRBJ2-3; CDR3aa: SVGASGGQFYTQY
d_gene: TRBD2; v_gene: TRBV20-1; j_gene: TRBJ2-7; CDR3aa: SAEPGTSGGWDEQY
d_gene: NA; v_gene: TRBV5-1; j_gene: TRBJ2-6; CDR3aa: ASSLASQRSANVLT
d_gene: NA; v_gene: TRBV6-6; j_gene: TRBJ2-5; CDR3aa: ASTIGETQY
d_gene: TRBD1; v_gene: TRBV30; j_gene: TRBJ1-1; CDR3aa: AWSDRGVRAF
d_gene: TRBD1; v_gene: TRBV20-1; j_gene: TRBJ2-3; CDR3aa: SARGDRETDTQY
d_gene: NA; v_gene: TRBV6-5; j_gene: TRBJ2-2; CDR3aa: ASSAGTGELF